This entry is about one TCR beta chain. Its cognate antigen is unknown. One end of the junction does not line up with germline, which may come from a read error. Study conclusions and caveats: Larger-cohort validation covered only one TCR beta V-J rearrangement. Tumor memory CD4+ T cell TCR gene usage was found to cluster with blood and lymph node memory CD4+ cells and with lymph node naive CD4+ cells.

This CDR3 contains 15 residues. CDR1 SGHRS and CDR2 YFSETQ come from the germline V gene. After constant-region reverse-primer amplification, full-length variable regions underwent semi-nested PCR with Nested Universal Primer A. TCRdb used MiXCR to reprocess the 5' RACE reads, holding one entry per CDR3 protein. The sample consists of approximately 44,000 distinct CDR3 sequences, 29% of them appearing once. This TCR came from a female donor with breast cancer. The material sequenced was memory CD4+ T cells sorted from a lymph node. Indicated subset: memory CD4+ T cells, CD4+CD45RO+CD25-. This chain uses TRBV5-1 with TRBJ2-7; TRBD2 agrees at 8 bases. CDR3 amino acids: CASSLAGTRGEEQYF. In nucleotides, the CDR3 is TGCGCCAGCAGCTTGGCCGGGACTAGGGGGGAGGAGCAGTATTTC.